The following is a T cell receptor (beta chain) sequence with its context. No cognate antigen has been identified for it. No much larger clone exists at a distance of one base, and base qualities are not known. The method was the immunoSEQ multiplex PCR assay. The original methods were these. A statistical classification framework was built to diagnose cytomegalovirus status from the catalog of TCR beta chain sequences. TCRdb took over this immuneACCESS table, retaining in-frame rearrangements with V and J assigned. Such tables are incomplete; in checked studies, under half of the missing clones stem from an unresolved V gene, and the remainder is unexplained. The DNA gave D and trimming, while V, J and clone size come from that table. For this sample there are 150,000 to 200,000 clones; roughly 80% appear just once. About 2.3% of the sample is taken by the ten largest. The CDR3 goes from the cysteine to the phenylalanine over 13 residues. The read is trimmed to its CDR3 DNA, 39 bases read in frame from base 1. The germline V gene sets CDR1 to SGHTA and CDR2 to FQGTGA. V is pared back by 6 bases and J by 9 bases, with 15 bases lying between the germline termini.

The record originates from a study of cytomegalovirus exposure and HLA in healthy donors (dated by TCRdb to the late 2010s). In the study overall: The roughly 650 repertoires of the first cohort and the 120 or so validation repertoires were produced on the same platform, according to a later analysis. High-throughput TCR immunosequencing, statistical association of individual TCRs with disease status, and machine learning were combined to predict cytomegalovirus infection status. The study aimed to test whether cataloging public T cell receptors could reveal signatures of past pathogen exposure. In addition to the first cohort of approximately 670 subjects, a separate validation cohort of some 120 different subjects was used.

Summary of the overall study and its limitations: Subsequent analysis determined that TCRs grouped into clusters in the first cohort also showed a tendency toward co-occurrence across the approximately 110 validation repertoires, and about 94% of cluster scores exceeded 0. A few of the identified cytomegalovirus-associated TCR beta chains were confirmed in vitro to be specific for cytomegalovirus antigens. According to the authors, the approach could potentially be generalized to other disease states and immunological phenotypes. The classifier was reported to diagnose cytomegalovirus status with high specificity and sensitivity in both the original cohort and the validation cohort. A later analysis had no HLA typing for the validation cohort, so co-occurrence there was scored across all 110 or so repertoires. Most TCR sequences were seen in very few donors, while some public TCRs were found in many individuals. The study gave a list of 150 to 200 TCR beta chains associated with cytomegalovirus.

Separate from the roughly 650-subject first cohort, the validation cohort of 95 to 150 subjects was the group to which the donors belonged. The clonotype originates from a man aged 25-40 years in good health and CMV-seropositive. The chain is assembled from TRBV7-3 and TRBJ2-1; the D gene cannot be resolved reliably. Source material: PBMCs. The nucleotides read TGTGCCAGCAGTCACAGTATGGCGACTGAGCAGTTCTTC. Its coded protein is CASSHSMATEQFF. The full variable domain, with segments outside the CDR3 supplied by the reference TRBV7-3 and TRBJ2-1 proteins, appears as GAGVSQTPSNKVTEKGKYVELRCDPISGHTALYWYRQSLGQGPEFLIYFQGTGAADDSGLPNDRFFAVRPEGSVSTLKIQRTERGDSAVYLCASSHSMATEQFFGPGTRLTVL.